The 27 T cell receptor beta chains below come from one sample, sequenced in a study of T-cell reconstitution after alpha-beta-depleted transplantation in children. Unique molecular identifiers were built into the TCRbeta library. TCRdb processed the PCR reads anew with MiXCR; each CDR3 protein has one entry. The sample carries around 300,000 distinct CDR3 sequences, around 25% recorded once. Material: PBMCs, mostly from graft donor cells, obtained 180 days after TCRalphabeta/CD19-depleted stem cell transplant. These receptors all come from a male patient between 10 and 17 years old who had a stem cell transplant for acute lymphoblastic leukemia, so the T cells may come from the graft donor.

The V and J genes are TRBV18 and TRBJ2-5; no firm D call. From germline, CDR1 is KGHSH and CDR2 LQKENI. Trimming cost V 3 bases and J 6 bases, with 17 bases left between them. The CDR3 loop spans 15 amino acids. This chain's CDR3 is CASSPLAISVQTQYF. CDR3 coding DNA: TGTGCCAGCTCACCTCTCGCGATTTCCGTTCAGACCCAGTACTTC.

This clonotype was seen a few times. The chain links TRBV10-1 to TRBJ2-5, with D maybe TRBD2 (6 bases). Germline CDR1 WNHNN, CDR2 SYGVQD (reference sequence). The CDR3 runs 13 residues. Trimming pared 7 bases from V and 3 bases from J, leaving 12 bases between. This CDR3 reads CASTAGTKETQYF. The CDR3 DNA follows: TGCGCCAGCACTGCGGGGACGAAAGAGACCCAGTACTTC.

This clonotype was detected only a few times. This chain links TRBV14 with TRBJ1-2; weak D call: TRBD1 (5 bases). Per germline, CDR1 SGHDN and CDR2 FVKESK. V shed 0 bases and J shed 8 bases, with 28 bases lying between them. This CDR3 spans 19 amino acids. Here the CDR3 DNA reads TGTGCCAGCAGCCAAGATTCTGCTTTACCCTCAGGGTTAAAGGGCGGCTACACCTTC. Its protein is CASSQDSALPSGLKGGYTF.

The chain links TRBV20-1 to TRBJ2-1; 10 nucleotides match TRBD2. The V and J ends lost 1 base and 4 bases, in that order; junction bases with no gene match: 7. This CDR3 spans 16 amino acids. CDR1 is DFQATT and CDR2 is SNEGSKA in the germline V gene (reference sequence). CDR3 sequence (DNA): TGCAGTGCTAGAGGGACTAGCGGAGTTATTTACAATGAGCAGTTCTTC. Its protein is CSARGTSGVIYNEQFF.

V usage is TRBV11-2 and J usage is TRBJ2-1; possible D gene TRBD2, 5 bases. The CDR3 sequence is 14 residues long. Germline CDR1 reads SGHAT; CDR2 reads FQNNGV. The V end was cut by 7 bases, the J end by 4 bases, with 14 bases between. The CDR3 spells CASTEGAPYNEQFF. As DNA, the CDR3 is TGTGCCAGCACCGAGGGAGCGCCATACAATGAGCAGTTCTTC.

J is TRBJ2-7 and V is TRBV2, with a possible D match to TRBD2 (5 bases). The CDR3 has 14 residues. CDR1 and CDR2 (germline): SNHLY, FYNNEI. Trimming removed 1 base from V and 0 bases from J, with 7 bases in between. Here the CDR3 reads CASSEGGFSYEQYF. The CDR3 DNA reads as TGTGCCAGCAGTGAAGGAGGGTTCTCCTACGAGCAGTACTTC.

DNA of the CDR3: TGTGCCAGCAGTCAAAGACAGGGGGCGGAAGAGCAGTACTTC. Its protein is CASSQRQGAEEQYF. V is TRBV27 and J is TRBJ2-7; 10 positions match TRBD1. Per germline, CDR1 MNHEY and CDR2 SMNVEV (reference sequence). Trimming cost V 5 bases and J 7 bases; bases outside gene matches: 8. CDR3 length: 14 amino acids.

This clonotype turned up a few times. The genes are TRBV5-1 and TRBJ2-3; unclear D gene. The CDR3 consists of 14 residues. V lost 1 base, J lost 2 bases, and 8 bases lay in between. Germline V CDR1 and CDR2: SGHRS, YFSETQ. The CDR3 DNA follows: TGCGCCAGCAGCTTGAACTCCAACACAGATACGCAGTATTTT. As protein: CASSLNSNTDTQYF.

The chain links TRBV20-1 to TRBJ1-2, with 7 bases aligning to TRBD1. The V and J ends lost 1 base and 4 bases, in that order; junction bases with no gene match: 9. Germline V gene data show CDR1 as DFQATT and CDR2 as SNEGSKA (reference sequence). This CDR3 contains 15 residues. The CDR3 loop is CSARVFQGGPYGYTF. Here the CDR3 DNA reads TGCAGTGCTAGAGTTTTCCAGGGGGGCCCCTATGGCTACACCTTC.

In its sample, this clonotype was seen a few times. The chain recombines TRBV29-1 with TRBJ1-2; D remains unclear. CDR1 is SQVTM and CDR2 is ANQGSEA in the germline V gene. The germline V and J ends were trimmed by 3 bases and 1 base, with 3 bases remaining between them. This CDR3 has 11 amino acids. The CDR3 DNA sequence: TGCAGCGTTGAGGGTAACTATGGCTACACCTTC. As protein: CSVEGNYGYTF.

This clonotype has only a few counts. This rearrangement joins TRBV29-1 to TRBJ1-1, with no clear D. Germline CDR1 and CDR2: SQVTM and ANQGSEA. The CDR3 covers 12 residues. V lost 7 bases to trimming and J lost 1 base, with 10 bases between them. CDR3 protein: CSDEAANTEAFF. CDR3 DNA: TGCAGCGACGAAGCTGCGAACACTGAAGCTTTCTTT.

The genes are TRBV20-1 and TRBJ2-5, with D possibly TRBD2 on 5 matching bases. Trimming removed 1 base from V and 5 bases from J, with 8 bases in between. Germline values: CDR1 DFQATT, CDR2 SNEGSKA (reference sequence). This CDR3 region has 12 residues. Written as DNA, the CDR3 is TGCAGTGCTAGAGGAGGGCCTGAGACCCAGTACTTC. This encodes CSARGGPETQYF.

This clonotype was observed a few times. V gene TRBV3-1 combines with J gene TRBJ2-2; TRBD1 is a possible D gene (5 bases). CDR1 is LGHDT and CDR2 is YNNKEL in the germline V gene (reference sequence). V was shortened by 1 base and J by 0 bases, with 9 bases between the two germline ends. The CDR3 has 16 residues. The DNA for the CDR3 is TGTGCCAGCAGCCAAGTTAAGGACACGAACACCGGGGAGCTGTTTTTT. Translating gives CASSQVKDTNTGELFF.

The chain couples TRBV21-1 to TRBJ2-5; the table's D call, TRBD1, was not checked against the DNA. TRBV21-1 is designated a pseudogene. There are 17 residues in the CDR3. The CDR3 nucleotides read TGTGCCAGCAGCAGACTTAGTAGGACACAAGAACGAGAGACCCAGTACTTC. This sequence encodes CASSRLSRTQERETQYF.

The gene calls are TRBV7-2 and TRBJ2-1, with D possibly being TRBD1 (6 bases). This CDR3 has 17 amino acids. Germline CDR1 reads SGHTA; CDR2 reads FQGNSA. Between the trimmed V and J ends, which lost 1 base and 4 bases, there was a span of 17 bases. CDR3 amino acids: CASSLGPSQGWYNEQFF. CDR3 sequence (DNA): TGTGCCAGCAGCTTAGGCCCGTCTCAGGGGTGGTACAATGAGCAGTTCTTC.

The CDR3 region is CASSQRTSGAPYEQYF. CDR3 bases: TGCGCCAGCAGCCAAAGGACTAGCGGGGCACCCTACGAGCAGTACTTC. The chain carries TRBV5-1 and TRBJ2-7; TRBD2 matches 12 bases. The V and J ends lost 4 bases and 2 bases, in that order; junction bases with no gene match: 7. CDR1 and CDR2 from the germline V gene are SGHRS and YFSETQ. The CDR3 covers 16 residues. Drawing the rest from reference TRBV5-1 and TRBJ2-7, the complete variable domain is KAGVTQTPRYLIKTRGQQVTLSCSPISGHRSVSWYQQTPGQGLQFLFEYFSETQRNKGNFPGRFSGRQFSNSRSEMNVSTLELGDSALYLCASSQRTSGAPYEQYFGPGTRLTVT.

V gene TRBV5-1 combines with J gene TRBJ2-1, with a weak D call TRBD2 (5 bases). The CDR3 totals 15 residues. Trimming cost V 2 bases and J 3 bases, with 12 bases left between them. Germline V gene lookup returns CDR1 SGHRS and CDR2 YFSETQ. CDR3 DNA sequence: TGCGCCAGCAGCTTAATCCGCGGAGGCTACAATGAGCAGTTCTTC. This encodes CASSLIRGGYNEQFF.

The V gene is TRBV24-1, the J gene TRBJ2-3; 10 bases agree with TRBD2. The CDR3 is 18 residues long. In germline, CDR1 is KGHDR, CDR2 SFDVKD. V lost 7 bases to trimming and J lost 5 bases; unmatched junction nucleotides: 17. CDR3 coding DNA: TGTGCCACCAGCGGGGGAGAAACTAGCGGGGCCTGGGGAGATACGCAGTATTTT. Translated, it gives CATSGGETSGAWGDTQYF.

The chain combines TRBV10-2 with TRBJ2-2, with 8 bases identical to TRBD2. Germline V lookup: CDR1 WSHSY, CDR2 SAAADI. V shed 9 bases and J 4 bases; nucleotides not matched to a gene: 7. The CDR3 loop spans 14 amino acids. This chain's CDR3 is CASSGIMSTGELFF. The CDR3 nucleotides are TGCGCCAGTAGCGGGATTATGAGCACCGGGGAGCTGTTTTTT.

This clonotype was recorded many times. The chain uses TRBV7-9 and TRBJ2-1; 12 nucleotides line up with TRBD2. The germline CDR1 and CDR2 sequences are SEHNR and FQNEAQ (reference sequence). The CDR3 runs 15 residues. J gave up 13 bases and V 5 bases, and 12 bases lay outside the gene matches. DNA of the CDR3: TGTGCCAGCAGCCCTGGACTAGCGGGATCTGAGGGCCAGTTCTTC. Its protein is CASSPGLAGSEGQFF.

This clonotype was seen a few times. V usage is TRBV6-2 or TRBV6-3 and J usage is TRBJ1-1, with TRBD1 as a possible D gene (5 bases). The length of the CDR3 is 15 residues. The germline V gene encodes CDR1 MNHEY and CDR2 SVGEGT. V lost 4 bases to trimming and J lost 5 bases, with 17 bases between them. CDR3 sequence (DNA): TGTGCCAGCAGTTCCCCCCCGGGACGGCCAACTGAAGCTTTCTTT. Its protein is CASSSPPGRPTEAFF.

This clonotype appeared a few times. The chain is built from TRBV9 and TRBJ1-1; D may be TRBD1 (6 bases). Germline lookup yields CDR1 SGDLS and CDR2 YYNGEE. The CDR3 is 14 residues long. V lost 1 base and J 9 bases, leaving 16 bases between the germline ends. As DNA, the CDR3 is TGTGCCAGCAGCGTAACCCGGACCCAGGGGCAAGCTTTCTTT. Residues: CASSVTRTQGQAFF.

This clonotype was seen a few times. The rearrangement links TRBV7-9 to TRBJ2-7; D uncertain. The V end lost 3 bases, the J end lost 1 base, and 10 bases lay between the germline ends. CDR3 length: 14 amino acids. Germline V lookup: CDR1 SEHNR, CDR2 FQNEAQ (reference sequence). The CDR3 coding sequence is TGTGCCAGCAGCTTCGGCTATCGATCCTACGAGCAGTACTTC. This codes for CASSFGYRSYEQYF.

The V gene is TRBV9, the J gene TRBJ2-5; 7 bases are shared with TRBD1. Germline V gene lookup returns CDR1 SGDLS and CDR2 YYNGEE. CDR3 size: 13 residues. The junction had 8 bases not matched to a gene; V was cut back by 5 bases and J by 7 bases. The CDR3 DNA follows: TGTGCCAGCAGGGTGGGGGACAGTCTGACCCAGTACTTC. Translation: CASRVGDSLTQYF.

This rearrangement joins TRBV5-1 to TRBJ2-1; no clear D gene. The V gene lost 0 bases and the J gene lost 0 bases, with 10 bases spanning the gap. Germline V CDR1 and CDR2: SGHRS, YFSETQ. The CDR3 runs 16 residues. The DNA for the CDR3 is TGCGCCAGCAGCTTGGCCGGGCCCAGCTCCTACAATGAGCAGTTCTTC. It codes for CASSLAGPSSYNEQFF.

This clonotype showed up many times. The chain recombines TRBV3-1 with TRBJ2-7; D uncertain. Deletions cut 1 base from V and 4 bases from J, with 2 bases between. The CDR3 spans 11 residues. Germline loops: CDR1 LGHDT, CDR2 YNNKEL (reference sequence). The CDR3 nucleotides read TGTGCCAGCAGCCAAGGGTACGAGCAGTACTTC. Its protein is CASSQGYEQYF.

This clonotype has more than one count but fewer than ten. This rearrangement joins TRBV3-1 to TRBJ1-2, with D hard to call. Trimming pared 4 bases from V and 5 bases from J, leaving 17 bases between. The CDR3 spans 15 residues. The germline V gene has CDR1 LGHDT and CDR2 YNNKEL (reference sequence). The CDR3 reads CASSPNGASSYGYTF. CDR3 coding DNA: TGTGCCAGCAGCCCTAACGGAGCGTCTAGTTATGGCTACACCTTC. The full variable domain, completed using reference TRBV3-1 and TRBJ1-2, is DTAVSQTPKYLVTQMGNDKSIKCEQNLGHDTMYWYKQDSKKFLKIMFSYNNKELIINETVPNRFSPKSPDKAHLNLHINSLELGDSAVYFCASSPNGASSYGYTFGSGTRLTVV.